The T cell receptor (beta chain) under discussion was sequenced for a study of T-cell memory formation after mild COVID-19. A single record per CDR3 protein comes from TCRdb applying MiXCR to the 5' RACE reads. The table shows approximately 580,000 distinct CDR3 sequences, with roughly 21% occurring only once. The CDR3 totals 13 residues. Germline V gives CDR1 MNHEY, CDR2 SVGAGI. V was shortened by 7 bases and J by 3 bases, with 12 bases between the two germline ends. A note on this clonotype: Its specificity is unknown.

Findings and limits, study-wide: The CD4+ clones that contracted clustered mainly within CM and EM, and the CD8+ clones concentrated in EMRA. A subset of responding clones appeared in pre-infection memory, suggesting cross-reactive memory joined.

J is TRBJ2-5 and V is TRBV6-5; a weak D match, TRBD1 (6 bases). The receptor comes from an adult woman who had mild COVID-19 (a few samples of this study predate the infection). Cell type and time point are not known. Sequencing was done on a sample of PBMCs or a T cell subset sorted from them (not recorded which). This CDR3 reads CASNPRDKETQYF. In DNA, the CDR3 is TGTGCCAGCAACCCCCGGGACAAAGAGACCCAGTACTTC.